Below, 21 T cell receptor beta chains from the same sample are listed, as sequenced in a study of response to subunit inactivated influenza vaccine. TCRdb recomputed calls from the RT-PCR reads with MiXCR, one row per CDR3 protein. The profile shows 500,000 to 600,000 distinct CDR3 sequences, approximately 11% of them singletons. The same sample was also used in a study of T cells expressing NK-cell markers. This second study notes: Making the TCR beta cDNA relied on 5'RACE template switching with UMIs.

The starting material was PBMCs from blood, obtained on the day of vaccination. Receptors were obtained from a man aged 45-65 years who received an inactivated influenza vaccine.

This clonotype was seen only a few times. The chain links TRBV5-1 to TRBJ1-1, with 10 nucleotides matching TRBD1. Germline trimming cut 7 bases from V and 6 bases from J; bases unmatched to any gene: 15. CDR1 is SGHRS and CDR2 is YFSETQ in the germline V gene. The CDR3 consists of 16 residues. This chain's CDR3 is CASRQGAVAGFAEAFF. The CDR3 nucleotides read TGCGCCAGCCGACAGGGGGCGGTTGCCGGTTTTGCTGAAGCTTTCTTT.

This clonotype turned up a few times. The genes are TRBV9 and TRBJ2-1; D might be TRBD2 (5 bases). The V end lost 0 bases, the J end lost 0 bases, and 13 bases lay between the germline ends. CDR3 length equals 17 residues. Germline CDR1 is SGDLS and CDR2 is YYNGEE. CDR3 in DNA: TGTGCCAGCAGCGTAGCTCCTAGCTTGAGCTCCTACAATGAGCAGTTCTTC. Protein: CASSVAPSLSSYNEQFF.

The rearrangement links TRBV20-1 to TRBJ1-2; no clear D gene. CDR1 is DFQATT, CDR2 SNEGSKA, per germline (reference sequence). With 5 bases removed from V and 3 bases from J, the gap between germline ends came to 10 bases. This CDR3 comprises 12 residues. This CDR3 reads CSAPHNYYGYTF. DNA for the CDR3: TGCAGTGCTCCTCACAATTACTATGGCTACACCTTC.

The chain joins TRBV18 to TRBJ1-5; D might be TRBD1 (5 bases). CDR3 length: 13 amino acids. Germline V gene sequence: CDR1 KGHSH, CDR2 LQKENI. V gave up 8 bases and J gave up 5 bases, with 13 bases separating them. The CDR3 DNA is TGTGCCAGCAAACAAGGGGTCCATCAGCCCCAGCATTTT. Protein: CASKQGVHQPQHF.

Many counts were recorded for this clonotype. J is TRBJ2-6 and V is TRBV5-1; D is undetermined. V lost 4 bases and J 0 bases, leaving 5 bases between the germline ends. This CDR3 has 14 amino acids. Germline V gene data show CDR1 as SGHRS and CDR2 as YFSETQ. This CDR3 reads CASSEGSGANVLTF. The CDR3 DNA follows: TGCGCCAGCAGCGAAGGCTCTGGGGCCAACGTCCTGACTTTC.

The CDR3 DNA is TGTGCCAGCAGCTTCCGGGCCGGAGCGGGAGTACTCGAGCAGTACTTC. As protein: CASSFRAGAGVLEQYF. The V call is TRBV7-6, the J call TRBJ2-7; TRBD2 aligns across 8 bases. The ends lost 3 bases at V and 6 bases at J; junction bases unmatched: 13. CDR3 length equals 16 residues. Germline V gives CDR1 SGHVS, CDR2 FNYEAQ.

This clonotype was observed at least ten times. CDR3 loop: CASSARVGAHGTDTQYF. The CDR3 coding sequence is TGTGCCAGCAGCGCCCGGGTGGGGGCGCATGGCACAGATACGCAGTATTTT. The rearrangement joins TRBV6-1 to TRBJ2-3; the D gene is possibly TRBD1 (6 bases). Germline assignment: CDR1 MNHNS and CDR2 SASEGT. V dropped 6 bases and J dropped 1 base, with 20 bases sitting between them. There are 17 residues in the CDR3.

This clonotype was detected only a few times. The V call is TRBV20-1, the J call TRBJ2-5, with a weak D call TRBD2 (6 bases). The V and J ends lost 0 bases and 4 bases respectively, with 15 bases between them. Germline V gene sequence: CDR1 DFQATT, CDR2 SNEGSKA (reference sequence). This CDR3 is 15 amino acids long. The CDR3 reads CSARDPSGRGETQYF. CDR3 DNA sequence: TGCAGTGCTAGAGATCCCTCCGGGAGAGGAGAGACCCAGTACTTC.

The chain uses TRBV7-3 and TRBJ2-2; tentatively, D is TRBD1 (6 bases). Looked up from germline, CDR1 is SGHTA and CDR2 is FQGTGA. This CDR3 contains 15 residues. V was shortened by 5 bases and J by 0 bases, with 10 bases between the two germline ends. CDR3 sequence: CASSPGASNTGELFF. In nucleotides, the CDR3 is TGTGCCAGCAGCCCAGGGGCCTCGAACACCGGGGAGCTGTTTTTT.

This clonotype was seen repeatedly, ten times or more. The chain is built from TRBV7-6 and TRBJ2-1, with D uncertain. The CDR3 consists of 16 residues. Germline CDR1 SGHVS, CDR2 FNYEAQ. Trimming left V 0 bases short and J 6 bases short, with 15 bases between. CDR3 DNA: TGTGCCAGCAGCTTAGCGCTCTTTACCACTTTCAATGAGCAGTTCTTC. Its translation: CASSLALFTTFNEQFF.

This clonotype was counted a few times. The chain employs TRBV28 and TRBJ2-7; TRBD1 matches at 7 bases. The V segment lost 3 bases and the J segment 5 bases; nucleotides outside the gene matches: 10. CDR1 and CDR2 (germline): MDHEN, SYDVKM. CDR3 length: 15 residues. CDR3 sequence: CASSFQPGGGDEQYF. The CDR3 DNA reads TGTGCCAGCAGTTTTCAGCCAGGGGGTGGAGACGAGCAGTACTTC.

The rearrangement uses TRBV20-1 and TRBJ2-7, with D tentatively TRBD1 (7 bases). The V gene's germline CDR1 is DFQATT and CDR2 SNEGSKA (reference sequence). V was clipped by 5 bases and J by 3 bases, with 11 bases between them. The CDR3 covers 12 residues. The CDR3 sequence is CSAPRGDYEQYF. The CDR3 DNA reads TGCAGTGCTCCCAGGGGGGACTACGAGCAGTACTTC.

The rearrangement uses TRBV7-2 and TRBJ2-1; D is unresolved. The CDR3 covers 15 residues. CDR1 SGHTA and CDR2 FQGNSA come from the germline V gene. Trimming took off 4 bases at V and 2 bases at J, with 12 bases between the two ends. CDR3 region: CASSSDARPYNEQFF. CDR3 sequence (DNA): TGTGCCAGCAGCTCCGACGCCAGACCCTACAATGAGCAGTTCTTC.

Written as DNA, the CDR3 is TGTGCCAGCAGTCTACATTGGGGGGGGGCGAAATACGAGCAGTACTTC. Protein product: CASSLHWGGAKYEQYF. The chain uses TRBV11-2 and TRBJ2-7; possible D gene TRBD2, 7 bases. V lost 6 bases, J lost 4 bases, and 22 bases lay in between. The germline V gene encodes CDR1 SGHAT and CDR2 FQNNGV. The CDR3 spans 16 residues.

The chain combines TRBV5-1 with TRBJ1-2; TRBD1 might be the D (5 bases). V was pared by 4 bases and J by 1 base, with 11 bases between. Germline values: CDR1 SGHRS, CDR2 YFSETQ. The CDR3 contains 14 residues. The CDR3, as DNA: TGCGCCAGCAGCCGGGGCGCCTTTAACTATGGCTACACCTTC. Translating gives CASSRGAFNYGYTF.

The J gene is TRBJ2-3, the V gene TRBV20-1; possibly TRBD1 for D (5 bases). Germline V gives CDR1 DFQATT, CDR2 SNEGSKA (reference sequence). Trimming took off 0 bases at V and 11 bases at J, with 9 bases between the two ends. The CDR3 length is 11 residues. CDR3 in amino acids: CSARDLQGQYF. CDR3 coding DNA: TGCAGTGCTAGAGATTTGCAGGGGCAGTATTTT.

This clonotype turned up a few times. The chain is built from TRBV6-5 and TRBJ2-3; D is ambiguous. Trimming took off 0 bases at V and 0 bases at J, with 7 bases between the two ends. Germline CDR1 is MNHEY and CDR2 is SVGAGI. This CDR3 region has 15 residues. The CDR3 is CASSYSSRSTDTQYF. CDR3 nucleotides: TGTGCCAGCAGTTACTCCTCCAGGAGCACAGATACGCAGTATTTT.

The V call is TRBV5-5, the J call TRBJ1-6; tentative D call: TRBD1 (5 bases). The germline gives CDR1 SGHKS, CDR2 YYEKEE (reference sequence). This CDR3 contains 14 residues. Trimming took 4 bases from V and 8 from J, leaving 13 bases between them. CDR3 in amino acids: CASSTGTEDSPLHF. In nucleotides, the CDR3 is TGTGCCAGCAGCACGGGGACGGAGGATTCACCCCTCCACTTT.

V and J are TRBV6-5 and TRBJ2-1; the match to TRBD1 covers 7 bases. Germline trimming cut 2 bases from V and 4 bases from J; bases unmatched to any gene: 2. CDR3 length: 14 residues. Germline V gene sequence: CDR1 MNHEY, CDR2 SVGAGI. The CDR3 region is CASSYDRAYNEQFF. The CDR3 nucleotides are TGTGCCAGCAGTTACGACAGGGCATACAATGAGCAGTTCTTC.

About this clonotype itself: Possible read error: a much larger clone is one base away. The CDR3 DNA reads as TGTGCCATCAGGCCCCCGGACAAGGGCGATGAGCAGTTCTTC. It translates to CAIRPPDKGDEQFF. The chain links TRBV10-3 to TRBJ2-1, with D possibly TRBD1 on 5 matching bases. The germline gives CDR1 ENHRY, CDR2 SYGVKD. Trimming cost V 6 bases and J 8 bases, with 17 bases left between them. The CDR3 sequence is 14 residues long.

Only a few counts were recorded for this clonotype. Here the CDR3 DNA reads TGTGCCAGCAGTTTAGCGGGAAGTGGGGCTTTCTTT. Residues: CASSLAGSGAFF. The chain joins TRBV12-3 or TRBV12-4 to TRBJ1-1, with unresolved D. V shed 0 bases and J shed 11 bases, with 10 bases lying between them. This CDR3 is 12 amino acids long.